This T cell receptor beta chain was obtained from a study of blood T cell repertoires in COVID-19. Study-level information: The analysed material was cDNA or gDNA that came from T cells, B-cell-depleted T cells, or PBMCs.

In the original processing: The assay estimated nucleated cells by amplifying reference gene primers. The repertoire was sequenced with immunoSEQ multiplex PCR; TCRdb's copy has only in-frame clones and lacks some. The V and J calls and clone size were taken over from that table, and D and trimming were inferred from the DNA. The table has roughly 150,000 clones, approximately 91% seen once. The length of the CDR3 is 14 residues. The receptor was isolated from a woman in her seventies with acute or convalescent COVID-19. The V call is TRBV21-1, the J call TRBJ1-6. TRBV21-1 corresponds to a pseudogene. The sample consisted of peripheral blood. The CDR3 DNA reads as TGTGCCAGCAGCAATCCAACGGGAAATCTTTCCCTCCACTTT. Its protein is CASSNPTGNLSLHF.